The entry below describes one T cell receptor (beta chain). This clonotype has ten or more counts. This clone's antigen is unknown. No per-base quality is available; no much larger clone lies one base away. Sequencing instrument: Illumina NovaSeq 6000. cDNA libraries for TCRalpha and TCRbeta were prepared by 5'RACE using constant-segment primers, with sample barcodes and unique molecular identifiers added. Trizol reagent was used to extract RNA from every sample. Libraries were amplified in two PCR steps, with a second sample barcode and Illumina TruSeq adapters added in the second step. Sequencing of the libraries was done on an Illumina NovaSeq, producing 2 x 150 bp paired-end reads. The authors processed their data as follows. With migec v1.2.7, reads were demultiplexed and then collapsed into UMI-guided consensus sequences. Using mixcr v2.1.11, UMI consensuses were aligned to TRA and TRB V and J templates and then assembled into clonotypes. Clonotypes were classified as expanded or contracted when called significant by both edgeR and NoisET, with noise models trained on biological replicates. edgeR calls used a false discovery rate-adjusted p below 0.01 and a log2 fold-change threshold of 1. As an exploratory analysis of dynamics, PCA with hierarchical clustering was applied to max-normalized trajectories of the 1000 most abundant clonotypes. Separately sequenced CD4+ and CD8+ repertoires were used to assign a CD4 or CD8 phenotype to each responding clone. TCRdb passed the public sequencing reads through fastp at Q25 and MiXCR, retaining productive beta sequences. CDR3 protein duplicates are merged, each entry listing the most common genes and DNA. TCRdb's processing, not the authors', yielded these V and J calls. In this sample the table shows 290,000 or so distinct CDR3 sequences, just under 20% of which occur a single time. The top ten constitute roughly 20% of the sample.

This record comes from a study of T-cell memory formation after mild COVID-19 (dated by TCRdb to the early 2020s). In terms of the full investigation: TCR sequence clusters from the two donors were found to be largely donor specific. T-cell clones expanding and contracting after mild COVID-19 in a couple of donors were tracked by longitudinal TCRalpha and TCRbeta repertoire sequencing. The cohort comprised two young, previously healthy adult volunteers, one female and one male.

Based on the germline V gene, the CDR1 and CDR2 sequences are SGHTA and FQGNSA. The germline ends are 8 bases apart after V is trimmed by 5 bases and J by 4 bases. The CDR3, cysteine through phenylalanine, is 13 amino acids long. The only DNA kept is the CDR3, 39 bases in frame from the first base. Findings and caveats that apply to the study as a whole: The study included only a couple of mild cases, and larger cohorts that include severe cases with pre-infection samples were judged to be necessary. Some responding clones were detected in pre-infection memory, suggesting pre-existing cross-reactive memory T cells joined the SARS-CoV-2 response. Contracting CD4+ clones turned up mainly in the CM and EM memory subsets, whereas EMRA was where CD8+ clones were enriched. Whether the second-wave clones peaking on day 37 were SARS-CoV-2 specific was not confirmed. Clones that contracted from day 15 to 85 showed balanced CD4/CD8 phenotypes, whereas a second wave of clones that expanded from day 15 to 37 leaned towards CD4+.

PBMCs were isolated by Ficoll-Paque density gradient centrifugation. The sequenced material came from PBMCs or a T cell subset sorted from them (not recorded which). The rearranged chain carries TRBV7-2 and TRBJ2-2, with TRBD2 tentatively as D gene (5 bases match). The receptor was derived from a man younger than 35 who had mild COVID-19 (a few samples of this study predate the infection). The sample titles of this study are shuffled in the database, so cell type and time point are left out; the donor was told from shared clones. CDR3 protein: CASSQGLTGELFF. The nucleotide sequence is TGTGCCAGCAGCCAAGGACTCACCGGGGAGCTGTTTTTT.